The present TCR beta chain was sequenced within a study of OX40 agonist ivuxolimab in advanced cancers. General observations from the study: Researchers report that CD8+ T cells had, on average, more expanded clones than CD4+.

Regarding this clone: The antigen is not known.

CDR1 is SEHNR and CDR2 is FQNEAQ in the germline V gene (reference sequence). The CDR3 contains 12 residues. Deletions cut 3 bases from V and 3 bases from J, with 6 bases between. Some clones are missing from TCRdb's copy, which holds only in-frame ones; the method was immunoSEQ multiplex PCR. The top ten clones hold roughly 8% of a sample with 60,000 to 80,000 clones, 75% to 90% of them seen once. The sequencing used CD4+ or CD8+ T cells sorted from blood, collected in a trial of the OX40 agonist ivuxolimab. This chain links TRBV7-9 with TRBJ2-7; D unclear. This receptor was obtained from an adult with an advanced solid tumor such as melanoma, head and neck, liver or kidney cancer. DNA of the CDR3: TGTGCCAGCAGCTTCGTGGGCTACGAGCAGTACTTC. Translating gives CASSFVGYEQYF. Variable domain in full (rest from reference TRBV7-9 and TRBJ2-7): DTGVSQNPRHKITKRGQNVTFRCDPISEHNRLYWYRQTLGQGPEFLTYFQNEAQLEKSRLLSDRFSAERPKGSFSTLEIQRTEQGDSAMYLCASSFVGYEQYFGPGTRLTVT.